This is a list of T cell receptor beta chains from one sample in a study of T-cell reconstitution after alpha-beta-depleted transplantation in children. TCRdb re-analysed the PCR reads in MiXCR, keeping a single row per CDR3 protein. Of around 400,000 distinct CDR3 sequences listed, 11% are singletons. Material: PBMCs from the stem cell graft donor, obtained from the stem cell graft. The origin of the receptors is a human donor who donated a stem cell graft to a child with acute myeloid leukemia. CDR3s include the opening cysteine and the closing phenylalanine or tryptophan. The D gene is left open where the match is weak. Only part of the rows carry a size: once, few, many, or a class if the clone is expanded.

>TRBJ1-6|14|-|many|TRBV9
TGTGCCAGCAGCGCCTCAACAGATAATTCACCCCTCCACTTT
CASSASTDNSPLHF
>TRBJ2-1|15|TRBD2|many|TRBV4-1
TGCGCCAGCAGCCACCCGGGACTAGCGCCTTCCAAGCAGTTCTTC
CASSHPGLAPSKQFF
>TRBJ2-1|16|TRBD2|-|TRBV7-2
TGTGCCAGCAGCCAAACTAGCGGGAGGGCCATCCATGAGCAGTTCTTC
CASSQTSGRAIHEQFF
>TRBJ2-2|14|TRBD1|many|TRBV10-3
TGTGCCATCAGACGGCAGGGGGATTCCGGGGAGCTGTTTTTT
CAIRRQGDSGELFF
>TRBJ1-1|13|TRBD1|few|TRBV5-1
TGCGCCAGCAGCAGGCACAGGGGCCGTGAAGCTTTCTTT
CASSRHRGREAFF
>TRBJ1-5|15|TRBD1|-|TRBV7-2
TGTGCCAGCAGCTTCGACGGACAGGGGGGTCAGCCCCAGCATTTT
CASSFDGQGGQPQHF
>TRBJ2-3|19|-|-|TRBV14
TGTGCCAGCAGCCAAGGTCGGAAAAGTAGCGGCCGACCCACAGATACGCAGTATTTT
CASSQGRKSSGRPTDTQYF
>TRBJ1-5|15|-|-|TRBV5-1
TGCGCCAGCAGCTTGTGGGGGGGTAGCAATCAGCCCCAGCATTTT
CASSLWGGSNQPQHF
>TRBJ2-5|15|-|few|TRBV5-1
TGCGCCAGCAGCTTTAATAGCGGCGCCCAAGAGACCCAGTACTTC
CASSFNSGAQETQYF
>TRBJ2-3|14|TRBD2|many|TRBV5-4
TGTGCCAGCAGCCGCGGGAGTCTAGGAGATACGCAGTATTTT
CASSRGSLGDTQYF
>TRBJ1-4|17|-|-|TRBV6-5
TGTGCCAGCAGTTACTCTCGGGGGACCCTGGGGAGCGAAAAACTGTTTTTT
CASSYSRGTLGSEKLFF
>TRBJ1-5|15|TRBD1|-|TRBV27
TGTGCCAGCAGGGCCTCGGGGACAGCGGGTCAGCCCCAGCATTTT
CASRASGTAGQPQHF
>TRBJ1-1|12|TRBD1|many|TRBV29-1
TGCAGCGTTAGGGGACAGGGAGCTGAAGCTTTCTTT
CSVRGQGAEAFF
>TRBJ2-5|15|-|-|TRBV9
TGTGCCAGCAGCGTAGGGGGCGGGGTACGCGAGACCCAGTACTTC
CASSVGGGVRETQYF
>TRBJ1-1|11|TRBD1|many|TRBV30
TGTGCCTGCCAGGGGGCCACTGAAGCTTTCTTT
CACQGATEAFF
>TRBJ2-1|15|TRBD2|-|TRBV20-1
TGCAGTGCCACGCGAGCGGGAGGGCCTTTTCCTGAGCAGTTCTTC
CSATRAGGPFPEQFF
>TRBJ1-1|13|-|-|TRBV20-1
TGCAGTGCCCCAGTGACAGACAACACTGAAGCTTTCTTT
CSAPVTDNTEAFF
>TRBJ1-1|15|-|-|TRBV6-5
TGTGCCAGCACTTACGCGGGACCAACCGGCACTGAAGCTTTCTTT
CASTYAGPTGTEAFF
>TRBJ2-7|14|TRBD1|few|TRBV27
TGTGCCAGCACCACGACAGGGAAGGGATACGAGCAGTACTTC
CASTTTGKGYEQYF
>TRBJ1-5|15|TRBD1|few|TRBV12-3/TRBV12-4
TGTGCCAGCAGTGGACAGGGAGGGAGCAATCAGCCCCAGCATTTT
CASSGQGGSNQPQHF
>TRBJ1-6|15|TRBD1|-|TRBV10-3
TGTGCCATCAGCGACCTGGGACAGTATAATTCACCCCTCCACTTT
CAISDLGQYNSPLHF
>TRBJ2-3|15|TRBD2|many|TRBV29-1
TGCAGCGTTGAAGGTCTGGCGGGGGGGCGGGATACGCAGTATTTT
CSVEGLAGGRDTQYF
>TRBJ2-1|14|-|-|TRBV2
TGTGCCAGCAGGGGGGACTCCACCTACAATGAGCAGTTCTTC
CASRGDSTYNEQFF
>TRBJ2-3|17|TRBD1|-|TRBV29-1
TGCAGCGTTGAAGACCCCACGATAGGACAGGGCGCAGATACGCAGTATTTT
CSVEDPTIGQGADTQYF
>TRBJ2-5|13|TRBD2|many|TRBV29-1
TGCAGCGTTGAACTAGCGGGGGGGTCAACCCAGTACTTC
CSVELAGGSTQYF
>TRBJ2-5|15|-|many|TRBV27
TGTGCCAGCAGTTTATCGGGGATCTTCCAAGAGACCCAGTACTTC
CASSLSGIFQETQYF
>TRBJ2-1|18|TRBD2|few|TRBV5-1
TGCGCCAGCAGCCTCGGGACTAGCGGGGGCCGTTCCTACAATGAGCAGTTCTTC
CASSLGTSGGRSYNEQFF
>TRBJ2-3|13|-|-|TRBV5-5
TGTGCCAGCAGCGCGGTGGGCACAGATACGCAGTATTTT
CASSAVGTDTQYF
>TRBJ2-2|17|TRBD1|many|TRBV15
TGTGCCACCAGCAGAGGTGGACAGGGGGCGACTAACGGGGAGCTGTTTTTT
CATSRGGQGATNGELFF
>TRBJ2-2|15|TRBD1|few|TRBV5-1
TGCGCCAGCAGCTCTGGACAGGGGGCTTCCGGGGAGCTGTTTTTT
CASSSGQGASGELFF
>TRBJ2-1|15|TRBD1|few|TRBV7-9
TGTGCCAGCAGCACCATGGGACAGGGGGCGCATGAGCAGTTCTTC
CASSTMGQGAHEQFF
>TRBJ2-1|12|-|-|TRBV3-1
TGTGCCAGCAGCCAGGTGGGGAATGGGCAGTTCTTC
CASSQVGNGQFF
>TRBJ1-2|14|-|few|TRBV18
TGTGCCAGCTCACCACAAGTCGAAGACCGGGGCTACACCTTC
CASSPQVEDRGYTF
>TRBJ2-3|17|-|-|TRBV6-2/TRBV6-3
TGTGCCAGCAGTTATAGCCCCACTATCGGCTTCACAGATACGCAGTATTTT
CASSYSPTIGFTDTQYF
>TRBJ2-2|14|TRBD2|-|TRBV29-1
TGCAGCGTTGAAGCTGCAGCGGGAGGCGGGGAGCTGTTTTTT
CSVEAAAGGGELFF
>TRBJ2-4|15|-|few|TRBV29-1
TGCAGCGTTGAAGTAATGGGAACGGGGAAGGACATTCAGTACTTC
CSVEVMGTGKDIQYF
>TRBJ2-7|14|-|-|TRBV20-1
TGCAGTGCTCAAAAGGCGGGGATGCCCAACGAGCAGTACTTC
CSAQKAGMPNEQYF
>TRBJ1-1|14|TRBD1|few|TRBV7-6
TGTGCCAGCAGCGTAGACTGGACAGGGCTTGAAGCTTTCTTT
CASSVDWTGLEAFF
>TRBJ2-2|16|TRBD2|few|TRBV5-1
TGCGCCAGCAGCGCCGGACTAGCATCGAACACCGGGGAGCTGTTTTTT
CASSAGLASNTGELFF
>TRBJ1-5|13|-|few|TRBV20-1
TGCAGTGCTAGTGCCGACAGAAATCAGCCCCAGCATTTT
CSASADRNQPQHF
>TRBJ2-7|13|-|-|TRBV20-1
TGCAGTGCTAGCGGAGCTGGAAACTACGAGCAGTACTTC
CSASGAGNYEQYF
>TRBJ2-3|15|-|-|TRBV9
TGTGCCAGCAGCAAAGGAGCGGGTCGCACAGATACGCAGTATTTT
CASSKGAGRTDTQYF
>TRBJ1-2|13|-|few|TRBV20-1
TGCAGTGCTAGGGACCCAGGCGGGGAGAGGTACACCTTC
CSARDPGGERYTF
>TRBJ2-2|18|TRBD1|few|TRBV9
TGTGCCAGCAGCGCTATCCGGACAGGGGTCACCGACACCGGGGAGCTGTTTTTT
CASSAIRTGVTDTGELFF
>TRBJ1-5|14|-|many|TRBV7-9
TGTGCCAGCAGCCCGGACGGTCGCAATCAGCCCCAGCATTTT
CASSPDGRNQPQHF
>TRBJ2-7|15|-|many|TRBV5-1
TGCGCCAGCAGCCCCGGGACGCAAAAAGGGTACGAGCAGTACTTC
CASSPGTQKGYEQYF
>TRBJ1-6|14|TRBD1|-|TRBV27
TGTGCCAGCACACGGACAGGGCGATATTCACCCCTCCACTTT
CASTRTGRYSPLHF
>TRBJ2-5|12|-|many|TRBV30
TGTGCCTGGAGTGGGGGAGGAGAGACCCAGTACTTC
CAWSGGGETQYF
>TRBJ2-2|13|TRBD1|many|TRBV7-9
TGTGCCAGCAGGACAGGGCGCACCGGGGAGCTGTTTTTT
CASRTGRTGELFF
>TRBJ1-6|15|TRBD1|-|TRBV27
TGTGCCAGCAGTCCACAGGGGGCTGGGAATTCACCCCTCCACTTT
CASSPQGAGNSPLHF
>TRBJ2-5|10|-|-|TRBV18
TGTGCCGGGGGGCAAGAGACCCAGTACTTC
CAGGQETQYF
>TRBJ2-7|13|TRBD2|few|TRBV20-1
TGCAGTGGGGCGGGAGGGCCGGCCTACGAGCAGTACTTC
CSGAGGPAYEQYF
>TRBJ2-1|11|-|-|TRBV30
TGTGCCTGGAGTGAAACCAATGAGCAGTTCTTC
CAWSETNEQFF
>TRBJ2-1|13|-|-|TRBV12-3/TRBV12-4
TGTGCCAGCAGTGCCCAAGGGTCCAGGAAGCAGTTCTTC
CASSAQGSRKQFF